This T cell receptor (beta chain) was captured by sequencing in a study of T cell repertoires in cytomegalovirus infection. For the study at large: Researchers turned to recently identified HLA-C-restricted CMV epitopes as well as well-studied HLA-B-restricted ones. Public TCR beta signatures provided an indication of both CMV infection and a matching HLA type. General study points: Summed frequency of shared TCR beta families picked out CMV carriers who also had the relevant HLA. Predominance within the ex vivo response was attributable to HLA-C-restricted CMV-specific TCR beta clonotypes.

V was pared by 7 bases and J by 1 base, with 3 bases of the junction left unmatched. Germline lookup yields CDR1 ENHRY and CDR2 SYGVKD. This CDR3 has 14 residues. A single record per CDR3 protein comes from TCRdb applying MiXCR to the reads. This table has about 400,000 distinct CDR3 sequences, just under 35% appearing once. Remarks on this clonotype: Antigen specificity is unknown.

Sequenced material: cultured PBMCs, taken from culture after CMV antigen stimulation. The chain links TRBV10-3 to TRBJ2-3; 9 bases agree with TRBD2. This receptor was taken from a human donor in good health (CMV status not recorded). Some clones in this sample may be carry-over from other donors' samples. The CDR3 DNA reads as TGTGCCATCACCCCTAGCGGGGGCACAGATACGCAGTATTTT. Amino acids: CAITPSGGTDTQYF.